This T cell receptor (beta chain) was captured in a study of pediatric ulcerative colitis. One to two pinch biopsies were taken from the rectum during colonoscopy. The germline V gene has CDR1 SGHVS and CDR2 FQNEAQ. There are 19 residues in the CDR3. Trimming took off 1 base at V and 0 bases at J, with 19 bases between the two ends. Here immunoSEQ multiplex PCR was the method, and the copy in TCRdb shows in-frame clones only, minus some. Among about 12,000 clones listed, about 74% were seen once. General study findings and limits: Rectal repertoires separated controls, mild-moderate and acute severe colitis.

As concerns this clone: Its antigen is currently unknown.

This clonotype originated in a boy under 18 who was a control in a study of pediatric ulcerative colitis. The sequenced sample was gut tissue. This chain uses TRBV7-8 with TRBJ1-5, with D uncertain. DNA of the CDR3: TGTGCCAGCAGCTTAGTCCGGGCCGGACCGACAAATAGCAATCAGCCCCAGCATTTT. Translating it yields CASSLVRAGPTNSNQPQHF. The whole variable domain, remainder taken from reference TRBV7-8 and TRBJ1-5, is GAGVSQSPRYKVAKRGQDVALRCDPISGHVSLFWYQQALGQGPEFLTYFQNEAQLDKSGLPSDRFFAERPEGSVSTLKIQRTQQEDSAVYLCASSLVRAGPTNSNQPQHFGDGTRLSIL.